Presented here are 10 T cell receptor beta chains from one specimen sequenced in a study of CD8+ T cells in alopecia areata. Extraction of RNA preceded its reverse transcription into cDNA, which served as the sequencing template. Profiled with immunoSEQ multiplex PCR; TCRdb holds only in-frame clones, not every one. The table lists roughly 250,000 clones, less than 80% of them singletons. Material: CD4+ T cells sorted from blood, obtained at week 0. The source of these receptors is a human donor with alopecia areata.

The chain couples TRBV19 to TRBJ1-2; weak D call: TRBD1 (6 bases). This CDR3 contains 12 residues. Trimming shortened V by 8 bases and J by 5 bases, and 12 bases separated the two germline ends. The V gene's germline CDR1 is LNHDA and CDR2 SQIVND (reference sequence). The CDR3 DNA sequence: TGTGCCAGTTCGGGGGCTTGGTATGGCTACACCTTC. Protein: CASSGAWYGYTF. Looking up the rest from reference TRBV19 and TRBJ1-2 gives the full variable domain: DGGITQSPKYLFRKEGQNVTLSCEQNLNHDAMYWYRQDPGQGLRLIYYSQIVNDFQKGDIAEGYSVSREKKESFPLTVTSAQKNPTAFYLCASSGAWYGYTFGSGTRLTVV.

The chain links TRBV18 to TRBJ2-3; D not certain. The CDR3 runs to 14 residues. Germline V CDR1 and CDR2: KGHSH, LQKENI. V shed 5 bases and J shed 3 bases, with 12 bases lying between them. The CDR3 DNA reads TGTGCCAGCTCATCGCCCCTTGGGACAGATACGCAGTATTTT. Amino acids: CASSSPLGTDTQYF.

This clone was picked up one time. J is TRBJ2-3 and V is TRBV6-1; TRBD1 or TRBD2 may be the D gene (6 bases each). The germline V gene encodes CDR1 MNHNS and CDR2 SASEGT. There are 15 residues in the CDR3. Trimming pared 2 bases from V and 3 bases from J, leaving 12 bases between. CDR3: CASSEKGGKTDTQYF. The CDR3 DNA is TGTGCCAGCAGTGAAAAAGGGGGGAAAACAGATACGCAGTATTTT.

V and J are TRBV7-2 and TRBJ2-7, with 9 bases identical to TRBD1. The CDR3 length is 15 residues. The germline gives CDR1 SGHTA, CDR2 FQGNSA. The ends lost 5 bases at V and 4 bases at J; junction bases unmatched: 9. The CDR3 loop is CASSLIGQGSYEQYF. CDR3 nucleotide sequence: TGTGCCAGCAGCCTCATCGGACAGGGGTCGTACGAGCAGTACTTC.

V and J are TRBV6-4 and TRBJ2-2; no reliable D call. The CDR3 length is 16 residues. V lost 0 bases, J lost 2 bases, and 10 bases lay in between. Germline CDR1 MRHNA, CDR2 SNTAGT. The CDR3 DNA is TGTGCCAGCAGTGACTCGTTTAGAACCAACACCGGGGAGCTGTTTTTT. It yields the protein CASSDSFRTNTGELFF.

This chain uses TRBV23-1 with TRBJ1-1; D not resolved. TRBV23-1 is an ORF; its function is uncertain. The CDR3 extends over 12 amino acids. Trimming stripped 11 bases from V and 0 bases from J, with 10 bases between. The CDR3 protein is CAQDILNTEAFF. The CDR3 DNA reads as TGCGCCCAAGACATCCTGAACACTGAAGCTTTCTTT.

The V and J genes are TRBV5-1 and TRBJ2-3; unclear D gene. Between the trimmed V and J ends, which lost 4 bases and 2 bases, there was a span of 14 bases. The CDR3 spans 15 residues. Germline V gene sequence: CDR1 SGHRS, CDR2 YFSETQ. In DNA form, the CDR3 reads TGCGCCAGCAGCCCAAACAAGAAGGCCACAGATACGCAGTATTTT. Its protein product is CASSPNKKATDTQYF.

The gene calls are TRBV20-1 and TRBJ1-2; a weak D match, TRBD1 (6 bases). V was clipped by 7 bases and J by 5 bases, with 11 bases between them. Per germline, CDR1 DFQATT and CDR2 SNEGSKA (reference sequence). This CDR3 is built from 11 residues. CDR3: CSVQGLYGYTF. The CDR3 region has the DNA TGCAGTGTTCAGGGGCTATATGGCTACACCTTC.

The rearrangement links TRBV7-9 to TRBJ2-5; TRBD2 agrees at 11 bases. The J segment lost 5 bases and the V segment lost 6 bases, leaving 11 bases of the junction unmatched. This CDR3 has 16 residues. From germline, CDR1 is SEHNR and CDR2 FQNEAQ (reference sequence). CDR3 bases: TGTGCCAGCAGTTGGACTAGCGGGCCTTGGTGGGAGACCCAGTACTTC. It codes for CASSWTSGPWWETQYF.

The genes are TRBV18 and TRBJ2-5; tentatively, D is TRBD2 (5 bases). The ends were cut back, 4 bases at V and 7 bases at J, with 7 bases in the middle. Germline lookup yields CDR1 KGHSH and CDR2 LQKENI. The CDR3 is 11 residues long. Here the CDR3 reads CASSQEVTQYF. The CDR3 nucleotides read TGTGCCAGCTCACAGGAGGTGACCCAGTACTTC.